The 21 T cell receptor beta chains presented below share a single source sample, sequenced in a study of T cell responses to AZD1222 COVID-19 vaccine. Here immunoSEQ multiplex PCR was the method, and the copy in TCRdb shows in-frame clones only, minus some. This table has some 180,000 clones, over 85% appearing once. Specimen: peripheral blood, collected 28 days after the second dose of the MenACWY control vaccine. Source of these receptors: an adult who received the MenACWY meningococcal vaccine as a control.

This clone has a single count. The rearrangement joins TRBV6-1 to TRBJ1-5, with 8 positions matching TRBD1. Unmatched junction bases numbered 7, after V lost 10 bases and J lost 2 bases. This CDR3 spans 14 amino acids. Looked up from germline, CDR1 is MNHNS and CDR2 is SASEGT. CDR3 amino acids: CATLTGQGNQPQHF. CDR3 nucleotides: TGTGCCACCCTAACGGGACAGGGCAATCAGCCCCAGCATTTT.

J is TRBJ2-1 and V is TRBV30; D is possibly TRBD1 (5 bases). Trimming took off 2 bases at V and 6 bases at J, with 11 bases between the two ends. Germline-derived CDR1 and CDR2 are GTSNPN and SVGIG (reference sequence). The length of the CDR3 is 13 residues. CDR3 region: CAWSPGLGNEQFF. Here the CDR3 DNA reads TGTGCCTGGAGTCCAGGGCTGGGCAATGAGCAGTTCTTC.

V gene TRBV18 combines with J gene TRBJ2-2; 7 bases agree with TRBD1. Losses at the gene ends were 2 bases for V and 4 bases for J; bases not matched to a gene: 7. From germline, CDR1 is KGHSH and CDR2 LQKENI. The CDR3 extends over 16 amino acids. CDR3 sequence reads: CASSPARDSITGELFF. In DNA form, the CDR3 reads TGTGCCAGCTCACCAGCCCGGGACAGCATCACCGGGGAGCTGTTTTTT. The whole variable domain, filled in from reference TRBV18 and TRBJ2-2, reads NAGVMQNPRHLVRRRGQEARLRCSPMKGHSHVYWYRQLPEEGLKFMVYLQKENIIDESGMPKERFSAEFPKEGPSILRIQQVVRGDSAAYFCASSPARDSITGELFFGEGSRLTVL.

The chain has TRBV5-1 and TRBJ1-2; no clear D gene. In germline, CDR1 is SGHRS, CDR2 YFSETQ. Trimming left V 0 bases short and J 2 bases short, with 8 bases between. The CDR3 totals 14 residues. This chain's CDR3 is CASSLESSNYGYTF. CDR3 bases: TGCGCCAGCAGCTTGGAGTCGTCGAACTATGGCTACACCTTC.

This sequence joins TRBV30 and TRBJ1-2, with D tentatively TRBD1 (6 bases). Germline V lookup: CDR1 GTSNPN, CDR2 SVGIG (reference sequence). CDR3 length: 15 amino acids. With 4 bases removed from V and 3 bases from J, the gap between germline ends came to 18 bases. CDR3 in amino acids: CAWTQRGAVDYGYTF. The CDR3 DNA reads TGTGCCTGGACCCAGAGGGGGGCGGTGGACTATGGCTACACCTTC.

For the CDR3, the DNA is TGTGCCAGCAGTTTCTCGGGCAGAAAACTGTTTTTT. The encoded protein is CASSFSGRKLFF. The chain has TRBV12-3 or TRBV12-4 and TRBJ1-4; D is undetermined. This CDR3 comprises 12 residues. V was pared by 3 bases and J by 10 bases, with 9 bases between.

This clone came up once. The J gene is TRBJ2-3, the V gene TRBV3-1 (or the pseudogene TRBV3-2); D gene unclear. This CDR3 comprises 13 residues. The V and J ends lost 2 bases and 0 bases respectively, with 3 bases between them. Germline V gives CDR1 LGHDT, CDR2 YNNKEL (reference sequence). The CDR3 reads CASSQTSTDTQYF. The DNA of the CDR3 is TGTGCCAGCAGCCAAACTAGCACAGATACGCAGTATTTT.

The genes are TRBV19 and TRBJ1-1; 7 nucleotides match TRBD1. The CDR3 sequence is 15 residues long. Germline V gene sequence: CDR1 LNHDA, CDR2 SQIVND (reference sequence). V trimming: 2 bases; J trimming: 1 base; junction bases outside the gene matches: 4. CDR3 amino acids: CASSIPGGQNTEAFF. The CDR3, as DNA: TGTGCCAGTAGTATACCAGGGGGACAGAACACTGAAGCTTTCTTT.

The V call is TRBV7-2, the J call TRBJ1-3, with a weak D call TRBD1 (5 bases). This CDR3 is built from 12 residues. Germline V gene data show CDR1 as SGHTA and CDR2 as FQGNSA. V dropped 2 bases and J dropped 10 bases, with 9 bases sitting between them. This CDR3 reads CASSLYGGTIYF. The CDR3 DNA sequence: TGTGCCAGCAGCTTATATGGGGGGACCATATATTTT. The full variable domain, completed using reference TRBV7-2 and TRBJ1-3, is GAGVSQSPSNKVTEKGKDVELRCDPISGHTALYWYRQSLGQGLEFLIYFQGNSAPDKSGLPSDRFSAERTGGSVSTLTIQRTQQEDSAVYLCASSLYGGTIYFGEGSWLTVV.

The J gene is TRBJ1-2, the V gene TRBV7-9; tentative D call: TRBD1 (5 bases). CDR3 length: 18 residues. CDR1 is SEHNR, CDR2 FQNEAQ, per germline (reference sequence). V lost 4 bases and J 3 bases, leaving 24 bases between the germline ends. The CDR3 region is CASSSGGTFRWRHYGYTF. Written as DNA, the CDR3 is TGTGCCAGCAGCTCGGGGGGGACCTTTCGCTGGAGACACTATGGCTACACCTTC. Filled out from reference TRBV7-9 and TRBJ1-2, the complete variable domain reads DTGVSQNPRHKITKRGQNVTFRCDPISEHNRLYWYRQTLGQGPEFLTYFQNEAQLEKSRLLSDRFSAERPKGSFSTLEIQRTEQGDSAMYLCASSSGGTFRWRHYGYTFGSGTRLTVV.

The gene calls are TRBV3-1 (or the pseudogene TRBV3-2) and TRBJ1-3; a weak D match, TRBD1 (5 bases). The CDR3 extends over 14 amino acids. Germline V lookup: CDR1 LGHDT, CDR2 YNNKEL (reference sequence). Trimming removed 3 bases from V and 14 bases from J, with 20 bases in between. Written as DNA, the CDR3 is TGTGCCAGCAGCCAGGGGGGAAACATGGCAAGGGTATATTTT. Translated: CASSQGGNMARVYF.

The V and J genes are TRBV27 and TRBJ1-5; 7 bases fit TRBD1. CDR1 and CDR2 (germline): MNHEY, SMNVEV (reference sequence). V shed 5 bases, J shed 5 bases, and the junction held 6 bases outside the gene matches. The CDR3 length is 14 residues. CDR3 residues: CASSQGGADQPQHF. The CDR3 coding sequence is TGTGCCAGCAGTCAGGGGGGGGCTGATCAGCCCCAGCATTTT.

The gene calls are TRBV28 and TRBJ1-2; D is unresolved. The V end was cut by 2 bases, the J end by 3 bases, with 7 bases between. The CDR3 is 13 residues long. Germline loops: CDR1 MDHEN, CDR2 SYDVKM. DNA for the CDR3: TGTGCCAGCAGTTTAGGTGGATACTATGGCTACACCTTC. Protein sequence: CASSLGGYYGYTF.

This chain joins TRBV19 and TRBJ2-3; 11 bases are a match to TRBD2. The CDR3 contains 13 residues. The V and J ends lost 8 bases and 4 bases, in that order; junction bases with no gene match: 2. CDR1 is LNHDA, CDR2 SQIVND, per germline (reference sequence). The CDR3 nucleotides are TGTGCCAGTCTAGCGGGGGGATCAGATACGCAGTATTTT. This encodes CASLAGGSDTQYF.

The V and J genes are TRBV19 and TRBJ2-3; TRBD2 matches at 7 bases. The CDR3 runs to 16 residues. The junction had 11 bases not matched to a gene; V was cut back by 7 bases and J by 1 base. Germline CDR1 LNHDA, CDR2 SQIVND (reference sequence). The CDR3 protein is CASTRVGSGGTDTQYF. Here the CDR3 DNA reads TGTGCCAGTACCCGCGTAGGGAGCGGGGGCACAGATACGCAGTATTTT.

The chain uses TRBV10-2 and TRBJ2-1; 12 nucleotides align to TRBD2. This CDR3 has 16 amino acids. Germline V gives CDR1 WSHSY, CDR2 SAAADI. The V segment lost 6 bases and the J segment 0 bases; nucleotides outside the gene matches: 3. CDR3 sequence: CASRLAGGSSYNEQFF. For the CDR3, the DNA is TGCGCCAGCAGACTAGCGGGGGGCAGCTCCTACAATGAGCAGTTCTTC.

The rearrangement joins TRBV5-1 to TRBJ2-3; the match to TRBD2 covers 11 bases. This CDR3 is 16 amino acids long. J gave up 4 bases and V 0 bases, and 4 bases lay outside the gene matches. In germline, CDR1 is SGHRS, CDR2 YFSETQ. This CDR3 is CASSLASGGISDTQYF. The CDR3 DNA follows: TGCGCCAGCAGCTTGGCTAGCGGGGGGATATCAGATACGCAGTATTTT.

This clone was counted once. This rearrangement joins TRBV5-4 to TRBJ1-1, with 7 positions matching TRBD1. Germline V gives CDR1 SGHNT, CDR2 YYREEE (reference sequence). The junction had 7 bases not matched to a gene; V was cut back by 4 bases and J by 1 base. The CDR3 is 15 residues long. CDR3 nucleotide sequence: TGTGCCAGCAGCCCAGGGGGACAGTCGAACACTGAAGCTTTCTTT. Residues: CASSPGGQSNTEAFF. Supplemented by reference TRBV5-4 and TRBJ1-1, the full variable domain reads ETGVTQSPTHLIKTRGQQVTLRCSSQSGHNTVSWYQQALGQGPQFIFQYYREEENGRGNFPPRFSGLQFPNYSSELNVNALELDDSALYLCASSPGGQSNTEAFFGQGTRLTVV.

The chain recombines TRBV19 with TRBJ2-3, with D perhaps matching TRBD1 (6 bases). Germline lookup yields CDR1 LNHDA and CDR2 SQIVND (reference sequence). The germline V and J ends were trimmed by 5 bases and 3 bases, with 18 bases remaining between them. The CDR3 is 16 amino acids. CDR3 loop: CASSSLQGITTDTQYF. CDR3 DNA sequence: TGTGCCAGTAGTTCACTACAGGGTATAACAACAGATACGCAGTATTTT.

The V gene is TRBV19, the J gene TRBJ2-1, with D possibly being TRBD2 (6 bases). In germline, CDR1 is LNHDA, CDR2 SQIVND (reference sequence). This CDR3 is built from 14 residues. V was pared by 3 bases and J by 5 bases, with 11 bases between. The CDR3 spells CASSIQGGNNEQFF. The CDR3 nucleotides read TGTGCCAGTAGTATCCAGGGAGGTAACAATGAGCAGTTCTTC.

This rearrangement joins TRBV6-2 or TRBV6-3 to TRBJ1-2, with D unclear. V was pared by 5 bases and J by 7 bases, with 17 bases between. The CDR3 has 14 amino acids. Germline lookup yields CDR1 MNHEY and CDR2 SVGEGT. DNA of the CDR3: TGTGCCAGCAGTATTCGGACGGGCCGTCGTGGCTACACCTTC. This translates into CASSIRTGRRGYTF.